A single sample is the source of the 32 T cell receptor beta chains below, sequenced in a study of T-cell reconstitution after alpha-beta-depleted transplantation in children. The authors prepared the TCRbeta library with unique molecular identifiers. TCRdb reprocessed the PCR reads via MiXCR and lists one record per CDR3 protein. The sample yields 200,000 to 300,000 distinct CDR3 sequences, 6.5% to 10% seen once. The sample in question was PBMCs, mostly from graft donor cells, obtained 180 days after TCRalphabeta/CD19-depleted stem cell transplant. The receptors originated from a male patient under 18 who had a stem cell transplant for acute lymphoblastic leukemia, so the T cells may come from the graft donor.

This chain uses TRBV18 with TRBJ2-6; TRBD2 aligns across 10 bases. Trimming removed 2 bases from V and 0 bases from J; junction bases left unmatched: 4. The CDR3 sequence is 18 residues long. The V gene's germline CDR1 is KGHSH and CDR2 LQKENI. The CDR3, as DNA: TGTGCCAGCTCACCAGTAGCGGGAGGCCTCTCTGGGGCCAACGTCCTGACTTTC. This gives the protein CASSPVAGGLSGANVLTF.

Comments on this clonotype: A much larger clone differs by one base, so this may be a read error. CDR3 nucleotide sequence: TGTGCCAGCAGTTTACTCGGGGGACTAGGCACAAATACGCAGTATTTT. Its protein is CASSLLGGLGTNTQYF. This chain connects TRBV6-2 or TRBV6-3 to TRBJ2-3, with 8 bases aligning to TRBD2. Germline loops: CDR1 MNHEY, CDR2 SVGEGT. The CDR3 covers 16 residues.

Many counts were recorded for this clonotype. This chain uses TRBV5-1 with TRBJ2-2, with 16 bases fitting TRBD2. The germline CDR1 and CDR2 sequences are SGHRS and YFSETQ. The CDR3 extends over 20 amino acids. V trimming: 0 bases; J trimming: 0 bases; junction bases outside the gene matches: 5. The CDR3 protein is CASSLALGLAGGSNTGELFF. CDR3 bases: TGCGCCAGCAGCTTGGCGTTGGGACTAGCGGGAGGGTCGAACACCGGGGAGCTGTTTTTT.

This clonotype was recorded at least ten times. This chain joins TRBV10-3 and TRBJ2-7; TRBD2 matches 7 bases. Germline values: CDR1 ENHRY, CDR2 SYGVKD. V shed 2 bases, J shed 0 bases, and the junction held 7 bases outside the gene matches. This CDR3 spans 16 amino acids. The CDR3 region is CAISEVAGVISYEQYF. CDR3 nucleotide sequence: TGTGCCATCAGTGAGGTCGCGGGGGTAATCTCCTACGAGCAGTACTTC.

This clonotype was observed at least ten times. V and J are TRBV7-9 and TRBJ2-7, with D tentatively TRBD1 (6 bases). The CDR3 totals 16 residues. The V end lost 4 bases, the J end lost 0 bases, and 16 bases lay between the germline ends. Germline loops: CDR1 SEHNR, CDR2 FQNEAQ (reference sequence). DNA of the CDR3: TGTGCCAGCAGCTCCCCCTCGGGCAGGGGCTCCTACGAGCAGTACTTC. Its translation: CASSSPSGRGSYEQYF.

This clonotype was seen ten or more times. The CDR3 spells CSVAGDRLFYGYTF. Written as DNA, the CDR3 is TGCAGCGTTGCGGGGGACAGGCTTTTCTATGGCTACACCTTC. This chain connects TRBV29-1 to TRBJ1-2; 8 bases match TRBD1. Trimming at V came to 4 bases and at J to 4 bases, leaving 8 bases not matched to a gene. The CDR3 is made up of 14 amino acids. Germline V CDR1 and CDR2: SQVTM, ANQGSEA.

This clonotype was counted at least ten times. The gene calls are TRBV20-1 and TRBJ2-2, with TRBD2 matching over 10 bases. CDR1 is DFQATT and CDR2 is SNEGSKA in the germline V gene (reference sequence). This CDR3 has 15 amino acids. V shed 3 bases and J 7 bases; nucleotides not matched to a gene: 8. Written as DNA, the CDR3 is TGCAGTGCTAGCTGGCTAGCGGGAGCCGGCGGGGAGCTGTTTTTT. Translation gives CSASWLAGAGGELFF.

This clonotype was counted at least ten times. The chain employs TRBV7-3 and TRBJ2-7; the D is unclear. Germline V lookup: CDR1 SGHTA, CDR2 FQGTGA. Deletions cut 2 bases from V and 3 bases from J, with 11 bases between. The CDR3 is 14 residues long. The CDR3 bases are TGTGCCAGCAGCTTAGATGGCAGATACTACGAGCAGTACTTC. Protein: CASSLDGRYYEQYF.

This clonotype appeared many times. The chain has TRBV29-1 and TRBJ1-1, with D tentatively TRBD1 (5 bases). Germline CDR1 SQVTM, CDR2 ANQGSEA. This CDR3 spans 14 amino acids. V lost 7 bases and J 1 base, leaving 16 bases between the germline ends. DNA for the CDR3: TGCAGCGCCTTTAGGGAAACAGGGAACACTGAAGCTTTCTTT. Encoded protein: CSAFRETGNTEAFF.

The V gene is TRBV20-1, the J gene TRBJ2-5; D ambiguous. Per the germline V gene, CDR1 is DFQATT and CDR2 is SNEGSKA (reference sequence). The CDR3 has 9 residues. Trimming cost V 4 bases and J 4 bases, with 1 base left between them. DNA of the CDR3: TGCAGTGCTACAGAGACCCAGTACTTC. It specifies CSATETQYF.

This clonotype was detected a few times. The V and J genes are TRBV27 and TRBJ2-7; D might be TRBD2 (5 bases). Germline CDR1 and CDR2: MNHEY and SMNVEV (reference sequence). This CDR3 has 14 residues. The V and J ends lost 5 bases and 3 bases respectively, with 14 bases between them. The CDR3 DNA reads TGTGCCAGCAGTGGCGGCGGGTCCTTCTACGAGCAGTACTTC. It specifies CASSGGGSFYEQYF.

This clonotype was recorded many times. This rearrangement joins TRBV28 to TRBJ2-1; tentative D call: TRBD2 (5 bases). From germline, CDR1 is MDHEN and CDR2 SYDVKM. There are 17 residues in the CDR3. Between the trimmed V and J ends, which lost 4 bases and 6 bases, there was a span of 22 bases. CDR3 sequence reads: CASSSWTGLGFTNEQFF. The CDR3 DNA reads TGTGCCAGCAGTTCCTGGACTGGATTGGGATTTACCAATGAGCAGTTCTTC.

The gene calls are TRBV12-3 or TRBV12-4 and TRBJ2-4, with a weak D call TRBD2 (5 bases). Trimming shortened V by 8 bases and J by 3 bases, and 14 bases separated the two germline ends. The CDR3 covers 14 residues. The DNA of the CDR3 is TGTGCCAGCCCACAGAGGGAAAGCAAAAACATTCAGTACTTC. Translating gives CASPQRESKNIQYF.

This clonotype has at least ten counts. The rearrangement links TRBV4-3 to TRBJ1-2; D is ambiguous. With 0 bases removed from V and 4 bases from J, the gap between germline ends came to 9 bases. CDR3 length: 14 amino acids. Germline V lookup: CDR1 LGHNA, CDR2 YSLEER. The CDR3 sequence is CASSQDMVLYGYTF. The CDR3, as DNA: TGCGCCAGCAGCCAAGATATGGTTCTCTATGGCTACACCTTC.

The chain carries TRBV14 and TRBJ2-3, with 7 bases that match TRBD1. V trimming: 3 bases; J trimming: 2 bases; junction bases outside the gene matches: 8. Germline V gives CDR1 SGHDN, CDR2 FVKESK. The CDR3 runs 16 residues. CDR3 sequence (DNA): TGTGCCAGCAGCCACACGGGACAGTCCCTCACAGATACGCAGTATTTT. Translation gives CASSHTGQSLTDTQYF.

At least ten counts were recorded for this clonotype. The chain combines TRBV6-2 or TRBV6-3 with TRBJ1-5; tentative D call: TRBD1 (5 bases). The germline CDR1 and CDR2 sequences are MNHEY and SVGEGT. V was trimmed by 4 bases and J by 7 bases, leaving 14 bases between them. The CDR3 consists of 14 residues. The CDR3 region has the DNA TGTGCCAGCAGTTGGGGCGGGGAGAGCCAGCCCCAGCATTTT. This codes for CASSWGGESQPQHF.

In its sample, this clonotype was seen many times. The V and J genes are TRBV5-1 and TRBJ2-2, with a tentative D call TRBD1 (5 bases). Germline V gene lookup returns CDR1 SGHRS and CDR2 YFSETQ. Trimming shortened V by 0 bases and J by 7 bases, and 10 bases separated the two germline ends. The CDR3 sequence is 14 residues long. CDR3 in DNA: TGCGCCAGCAGCTTGGCGCCAGGGAACGGGGAGCTGTTTTTT. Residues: CASSLAPGNGELFF. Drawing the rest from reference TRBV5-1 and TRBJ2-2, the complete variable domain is KAGVTQTPRYLIKTRGQQVTLSCSPISGHRSVSWYQQTPGQGLQFLFEYFSETQRNKGNFPGRFSGRQFSNSRSEMNVSTLELGDSALYLCASSLAPGNGELFFGEGSRLTVL.

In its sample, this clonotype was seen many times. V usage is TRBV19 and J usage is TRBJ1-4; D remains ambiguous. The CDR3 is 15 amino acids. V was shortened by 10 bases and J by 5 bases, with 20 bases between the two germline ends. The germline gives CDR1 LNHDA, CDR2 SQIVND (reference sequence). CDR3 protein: CATQAEGGRNEKLFF. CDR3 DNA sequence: TGTGCCACTCAAGCGGAGGGCGGCCGGAATGAAAAACTGTTTTTT. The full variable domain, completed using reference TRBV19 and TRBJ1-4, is DGGITQSPKYLFRKEGQNVTLSCEQNLNHDAMYWYRQDPGQGLRLIYYSQIVNDFQKGDIAEGYSVSREKKESFPLTVTSAQKNPTAFYLCATQAEGGRNEKLFFGSGTQLSVL.

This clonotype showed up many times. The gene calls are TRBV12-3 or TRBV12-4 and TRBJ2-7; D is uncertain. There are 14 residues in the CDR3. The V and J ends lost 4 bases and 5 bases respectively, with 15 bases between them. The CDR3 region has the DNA TGTGCCAGCAGTTCCCACGGCAAGGCCAACGAGCAGTACTTC. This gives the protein CASSSHGKANEQYF.

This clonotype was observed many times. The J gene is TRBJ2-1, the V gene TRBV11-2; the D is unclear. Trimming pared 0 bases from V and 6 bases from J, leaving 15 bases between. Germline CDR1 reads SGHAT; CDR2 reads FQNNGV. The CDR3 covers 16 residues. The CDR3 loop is CASSLDQRLVSNEQFF. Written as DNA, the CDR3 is TGTGCCAGCAGCTTAGATCAGAGGCTAGTTAGCAATGAGCAGTTCTTC.

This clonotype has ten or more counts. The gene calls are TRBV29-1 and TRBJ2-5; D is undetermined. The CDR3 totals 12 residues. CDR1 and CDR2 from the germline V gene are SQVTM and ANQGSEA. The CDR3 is CALSSTQETQYF. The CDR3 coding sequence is TGCGCGTTGAGTAGCACCCAAGAGACCCAGTACTTC.

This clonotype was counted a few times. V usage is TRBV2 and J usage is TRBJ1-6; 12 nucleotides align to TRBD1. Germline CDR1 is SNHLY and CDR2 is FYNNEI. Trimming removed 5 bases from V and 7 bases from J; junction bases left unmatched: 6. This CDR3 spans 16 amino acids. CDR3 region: CASSSGTGGQNSPLHF. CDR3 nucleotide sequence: TGTGCCAGCAGTTCCGGGACAGGGGGCCAGAATTCACCCCTCCACTTT.

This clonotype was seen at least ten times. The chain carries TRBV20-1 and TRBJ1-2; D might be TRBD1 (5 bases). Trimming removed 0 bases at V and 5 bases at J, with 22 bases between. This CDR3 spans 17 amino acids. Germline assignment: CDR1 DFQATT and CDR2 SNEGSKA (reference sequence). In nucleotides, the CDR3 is TGCAGTGCTAGAGATCGAGGAGGGGAGCTACCGCGGTATGGCTACACCTTC. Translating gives CSARDRGGELPRYGYTF.

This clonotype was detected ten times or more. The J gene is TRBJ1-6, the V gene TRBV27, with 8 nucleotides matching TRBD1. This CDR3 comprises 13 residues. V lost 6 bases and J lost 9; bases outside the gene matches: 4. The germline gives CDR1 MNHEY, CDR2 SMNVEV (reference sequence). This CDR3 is CASSLDRGSPLHF. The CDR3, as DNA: TGTGCCAGCAGCTTAGACAGGGGTTCACCCCTCCACTTT.

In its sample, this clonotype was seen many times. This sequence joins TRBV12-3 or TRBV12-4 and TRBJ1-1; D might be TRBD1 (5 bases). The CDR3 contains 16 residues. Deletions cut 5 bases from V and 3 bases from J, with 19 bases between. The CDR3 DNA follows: TGTGCCAGCAGTCCCATCAGGGTTTCCTCGGACACTGAAGCTTTCTTT. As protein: CASSPIRVSSDTEAFF.

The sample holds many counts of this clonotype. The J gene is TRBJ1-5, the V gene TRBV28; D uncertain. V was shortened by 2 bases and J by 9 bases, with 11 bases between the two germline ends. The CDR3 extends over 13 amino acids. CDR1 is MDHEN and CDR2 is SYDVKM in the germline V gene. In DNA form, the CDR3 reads TGTGCCAGCAGTTTAGGGGTGGTAGGGCCCCAGCATTTT. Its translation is CASSLGVVGPQHF.

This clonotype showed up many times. The CDR3 DNA follows: TGCAGCGTTGTTCCGGGCCACTATGGCTACACCTTC. Its translation is CSVVPGHYGYTF. This rearrangement joins TRBV29-1 to TRBJ1-2; D is uncertain. The CDR3 is made up of 12 amino acids. Germline CDR1 reads SQVTM; CDR2 reads ANQGSEA. V lost 4 bases and J lost 3, with 9 bases in between.

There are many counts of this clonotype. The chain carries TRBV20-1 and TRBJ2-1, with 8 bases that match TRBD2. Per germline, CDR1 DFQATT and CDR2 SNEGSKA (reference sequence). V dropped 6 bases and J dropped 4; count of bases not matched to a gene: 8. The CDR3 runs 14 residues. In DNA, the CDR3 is TGCAGTGCCCCTGGGGCGGGAGGTTACAATGAGCAGTTCTTC. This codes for CSAPGAGGYNEQFF.

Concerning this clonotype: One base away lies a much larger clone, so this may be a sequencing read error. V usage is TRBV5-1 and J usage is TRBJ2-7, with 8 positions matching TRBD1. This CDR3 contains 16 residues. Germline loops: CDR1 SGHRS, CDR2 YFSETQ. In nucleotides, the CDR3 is TGCGCCAGCTGCTTGGGCGACAGGGGCCCGTGGGGCGAGCAGTACTTC. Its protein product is CASCLGDRGPWGEQYF.

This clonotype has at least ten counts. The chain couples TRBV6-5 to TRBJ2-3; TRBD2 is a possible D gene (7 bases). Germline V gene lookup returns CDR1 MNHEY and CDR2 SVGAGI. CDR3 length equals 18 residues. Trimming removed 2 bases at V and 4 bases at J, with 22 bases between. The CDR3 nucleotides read TGTGCCAGCAGTTACCCCACCTCTCTCGCGGGGGCGGCAGATACGCAGTATTTT. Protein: CASSYPTSLAGAADTQYF.

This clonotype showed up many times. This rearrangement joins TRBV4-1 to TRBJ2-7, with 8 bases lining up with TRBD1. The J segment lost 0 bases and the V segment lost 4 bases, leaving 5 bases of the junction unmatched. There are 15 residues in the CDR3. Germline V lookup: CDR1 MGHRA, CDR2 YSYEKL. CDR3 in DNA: TGCGCCAGCAGCCCGGTAGGGACAGGCTCCTACGAGCAGTACTTC. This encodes CASSPVGTGSYEQYF.

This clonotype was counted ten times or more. The CDR3 DNA reads TGCAGCGTCGACTATTCTAGCACAGATACGCAGTATTTT. Its protein is CSVDYSSTDTQYF. The chain has TRBV29-1 and TRBJ2-3; perhaps TRBD2 as D (5 bases). The CDR3 totals 13 residues. CDR1 and CDR2 (germline): SQVTM, ANQGSEA. Trimming removed 6 bases at V and 0 bases at J, with 10 bases between.